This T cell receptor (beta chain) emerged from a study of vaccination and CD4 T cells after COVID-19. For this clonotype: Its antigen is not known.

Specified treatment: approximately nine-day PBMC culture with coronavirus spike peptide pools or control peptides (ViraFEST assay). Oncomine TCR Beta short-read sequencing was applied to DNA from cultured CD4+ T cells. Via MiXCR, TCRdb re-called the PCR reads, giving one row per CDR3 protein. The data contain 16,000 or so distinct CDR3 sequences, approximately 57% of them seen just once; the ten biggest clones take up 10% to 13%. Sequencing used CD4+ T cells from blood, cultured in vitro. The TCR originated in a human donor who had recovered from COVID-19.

CDR3 DNA sequence: TGCAGTGCTAGAGAGTACAGGGGCTTTGATGGCTACACCTTC. It codes for CSAREYRGFDGYTF. The rearrangement links TRBV20-1 to TRBJ1-2; 7 bases align to TRBD1. The CDR3 has 14 amino acids. The J segment lost 6 bases and the V segment lost 0 bases, leaving 7 bases of the junction unmatched. CDR1 is DFQATT, CDR2 SNEGSKA, per germline (reference sequence).